This T cell receptor (beta chain) comes out of a study of cytomegalovirus exposure and HLA in healthy donors. Points from the study as a whole: Per published accounts, TCR beta sequences correctly predicted the HLA-A and HLA-B alleles of most subjects. Previously analyzed data showed that most TCR beta V segments were productive at a frequency of about 87% or about 30%.

Trimming took off 7 bases at V and 0 bases at J, with 15 bases between the two ends. The CDR3 runs 16 residues. Looked up from germline, CDR1 is MNHEY and CDR2 is SMNVEV (reference sequence). Concerning this clone: Its antigen remains unknown.

A multiplex PCR was run with 60 Vbeta primers and 13 Jbeta primers. Assay used: immunoSEQ multiplex PCR; TCRdb lists only in-frame clones, some missing. The table includes fewer than 200,000 clones, approximately 82% detected once. Sequencing was carried out using PBMCs. The V and J genes are TRBV27 and TRBJ1-4, with a weak D call TRBD1 (5 bases). This sequence was found in a woman younger than 45 in good health and CMV-seronegative. CDR3 region: CASKSGTASTNEKLFF. In DNA, the CDR3 is TGTGCCAGCAAGTCCGGGACTGCCTCAACTAATGAAAAACTGTTTTTT.